The clone carrying this TCR beta chain was picked up many times. TCRdb re-called the RACE reads with MiXCR, one entry per CDR3 protein. The sample gives over 70,000 distinct CDR3 sequences, about a tenth of which show up once; around 1% is in the top ten. The time point here: patch test 3, about 24 weeks after DPC sensitization. Regarding treatment: therapeutic diphenylcyclopropenone sensitization with weekly scalp DPC. Alopecia patients between 18 and 70 years old and suitable for DPC were used as donors. Trimming removed 0 bases from V and 8 bases from J, with 16 bases in between. The CDR3 covers 15 residues. In germline, CDR1 is DFQATT, CDR2 SNEGSKA (reference sequence). This entry comes from a study of human T cells and chemical hapten exposure. Background on the study: Once 0.01% DPC had been applied to the upper back by patch test, readings were taken at 6 days.

This chain links TRBV20-1 with TRBJ2-2; D might be TRBD2 (5 bases). Specimen: whole blood, collected in connection with sensitization to the hapten diphenylcyclopropenone (DPC). The receptor was isolated from a woman younger than 45 with alopecia areata. Some clones in this sample may be carry-over from other donors' samples. The CDR3 sequence: CSARDQRSPTGELFF. CDR3 sequence (DNA): TGCAGTGCTAGAGATCAGCGGTCTCCGACTGGGGAGCTGTTTTTT.